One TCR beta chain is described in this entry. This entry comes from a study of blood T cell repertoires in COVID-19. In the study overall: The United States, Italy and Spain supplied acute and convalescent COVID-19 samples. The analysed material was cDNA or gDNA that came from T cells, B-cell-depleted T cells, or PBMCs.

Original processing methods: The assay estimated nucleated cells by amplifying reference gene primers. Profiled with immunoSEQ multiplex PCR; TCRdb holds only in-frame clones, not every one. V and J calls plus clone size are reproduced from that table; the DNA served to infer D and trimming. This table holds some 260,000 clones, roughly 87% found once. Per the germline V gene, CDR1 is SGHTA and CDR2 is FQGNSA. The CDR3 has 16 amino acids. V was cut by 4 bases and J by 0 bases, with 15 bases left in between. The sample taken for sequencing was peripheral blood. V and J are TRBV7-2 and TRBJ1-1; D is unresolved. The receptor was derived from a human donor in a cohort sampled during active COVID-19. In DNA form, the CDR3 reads TGTGCCAGCAGCTCCTACCATGCACTGTTGAACACTGAAGCTTTCTTT. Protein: CASSSYHALLNTEAFF. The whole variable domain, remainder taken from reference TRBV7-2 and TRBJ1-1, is GAGVSQSPSNKVTEKGKDVELRCDPISGHTALYWYRQSLGQGLEFLIYFQGNSAPDKSGLPSDRFSAERTGGSVSTLTIQRTQQEDSAVYLCASSSYHALLNTEAFFGQGTRLTVV.